This paragraph reports one T cell receptor (beta chain). The entry originates in a study of T cell changes during pregnancy in multiple sclerosis. CDR3 length: 12 residues. Germline CDR1 and CDR2: MNHEY and SVGAGI. V was cut by 5 bases and J by 8 bases, with 12 bases left in between. The protocol was immunoSEQ multiplex PCR, while the TCRdb copy is restricted to in-frame clones and leaves out a portion. The repertoire holds some 140,000 clones, with roughly 97% as singletons. The source material was peripheral blood, sampled after pregnancy. The sequence was collected from a female donor with multiple sclerosis, enrolled in a pregnancy study. The chain carries TRBV6-5 and TRBJ1-2, with TRBD1 as a possible D gene (6 bases). The DNA of the CDR3 is TGTGCCAGCAGTCACAGGGTTGGCGGCTACACCTTC. This gives the protein CASSHRVGGYTF.